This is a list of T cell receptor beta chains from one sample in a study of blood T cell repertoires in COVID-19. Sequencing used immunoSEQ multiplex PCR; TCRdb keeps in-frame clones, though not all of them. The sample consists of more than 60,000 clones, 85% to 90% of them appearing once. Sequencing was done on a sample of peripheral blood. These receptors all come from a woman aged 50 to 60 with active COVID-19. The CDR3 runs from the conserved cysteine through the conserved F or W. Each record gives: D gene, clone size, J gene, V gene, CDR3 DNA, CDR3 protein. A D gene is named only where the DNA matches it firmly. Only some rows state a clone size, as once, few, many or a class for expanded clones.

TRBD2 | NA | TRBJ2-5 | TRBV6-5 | TGTGCCAGCAGGGGGACTAGCGGGAGTGAGACCCAGTACTTC | CASRGTSGSETQYF
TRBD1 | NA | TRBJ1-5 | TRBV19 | TGTGCCAGTAGTTTGGGACAGGGGGTTGATCAGCCCCAGCATTTT | CASSLGQGVDQPQHF
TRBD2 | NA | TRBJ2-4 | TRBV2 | TGTGCCAGCAGAGTTGGACTAGCGGGAGGGAAAAACATTCAGTACTTC | CASRVGLAGGKNIQYF
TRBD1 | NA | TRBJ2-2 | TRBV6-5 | TGTGCCAGCAGTTCCGACAGGGGGGGCGCCGGGGAGCTGTTTTTT | CASSSDRGGAGELFF
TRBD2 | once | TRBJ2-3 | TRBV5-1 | TGCGCCAGCAGCTCCTTAGCGGGAGGTACAAGCACAGATACGCAGTATTTT | CASSSLAGGTSTDTQYF
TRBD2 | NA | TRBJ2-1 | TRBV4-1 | TGCGCCAGCAGCCGATTAGGGGGGACTAGCGGGAGCTTTGAGCAGTTCTTC | CASSRLGGTSGSFEQFF
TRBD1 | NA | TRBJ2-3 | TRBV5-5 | TGTGCCAGCAGCCGAGACAGGGGTCCCACAGATACGCAGTATTTT | CASSRDRGPTDTQYF
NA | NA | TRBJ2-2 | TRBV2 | TGTGCCAGCAGTGATCAGGGTACCGGGGAGCTGTTTTTT | CASSDQGTGELFF
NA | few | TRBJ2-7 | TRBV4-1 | TGCGCCAGCAGCCCACAGCGGGGACAAGGAGAGCAGTACTTC | CASSPQRGQGEQYF
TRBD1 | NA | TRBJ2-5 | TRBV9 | TGTGCCAGCGGAACGGACAGGTCAGAGACCCAGTACTTC | CASGTDRSETQYF
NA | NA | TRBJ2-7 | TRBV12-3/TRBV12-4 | TGTGCCAGCAGCCCCGGGTCTTTATACGAGCAGTACTTC | CASSPGSLYEQYF
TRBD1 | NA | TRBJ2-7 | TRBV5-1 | TGCGCCAGCAGCTTCTTTCAGGGGGCCTACGAGCAGTACTTC | CASSFFQGAYEQYF
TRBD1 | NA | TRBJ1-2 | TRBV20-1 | TGCAGTGCTAGATCGACAGGGCCCTACACCTTC | CSARSTGPYTF
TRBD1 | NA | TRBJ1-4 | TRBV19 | TGTGCCAGTACTCCGACAGGGCTTACTAATGAAAAACTGTTTTTT | CASTPTGLTNEKLFF
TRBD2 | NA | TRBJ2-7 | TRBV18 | TGTGCCAGCTCACCCGTGTGGGAGGGCCCCTACGAGCAGTACTTC | CASSPVWEGPYEQYF
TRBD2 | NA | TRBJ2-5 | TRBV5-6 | TGTGCCAGCAGCTTGGGGCTAGCGGGAGAGGAGACCCAGTACTTC | CASSLGLAGEETQYF
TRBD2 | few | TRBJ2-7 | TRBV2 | TGTGCCAGCAGTGAACGACTAGCGCAATCCTACGAGCAGTACTTC | CASSERLAQSYEQYF
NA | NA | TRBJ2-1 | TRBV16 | TGTGCCAGCAGCCCTCGGCGGTACAATGAGCAGTTCTTC | CASSPRRYNEQFF
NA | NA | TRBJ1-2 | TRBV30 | TGTGCCTGGAGTTGGGGGCCAGACTACACCTTC | CAWSWGPDYTF
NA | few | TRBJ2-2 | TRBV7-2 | TGTGCCAGCAGCCCAAACGGGGCCGGGGAGCTGTTTTTT | CASSPNGAGELFF
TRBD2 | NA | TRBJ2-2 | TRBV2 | TGTGCCAGCAGCATTAATAGCGGGAGGGCAGCGAACACCGGGGAGCTGTTTTTT | CASSINSGRAANTGELFF
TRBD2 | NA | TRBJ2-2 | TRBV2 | TGTGCCAGCAGCGGGACTAGCGGGAACACCGGGGAGCTGTTTTTT | CASSGTSGNTGELFF
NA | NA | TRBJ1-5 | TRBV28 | TGTGCCAGCAGACAACAGGGAAGGAGCAATCAGCCCCAGCATTTT | CASRQQGRSNQPQHF
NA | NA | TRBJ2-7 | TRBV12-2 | TGTGCAGGCTGGGTCTGGACTAGCGGGACCCAGCAGTACTTC | CAGWVWTSGTQQYF
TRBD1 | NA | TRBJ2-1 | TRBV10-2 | TGCGCCAGCAGTCCACGGGACAGGGATGAGCAGTTCTTC | CASSPRDRDEQFF
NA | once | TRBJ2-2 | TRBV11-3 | TGTGCCAGCAGCATTCAGGGGGAGCTGTTTTTT | CASSIQGELFF
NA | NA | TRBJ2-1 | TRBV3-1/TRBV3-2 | TGTGCCAGCAGCCAACGGGGTAGCTCCTACAATGAGCAGTTCTTC | CASSQRGSSYNEQFF
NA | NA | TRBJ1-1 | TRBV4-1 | TGCGCCAGCAGCCAAGATGCAGGGCGGCAACTTATCACTGAAGCTTTCTTT | CASSQDAGRQLITEAFF
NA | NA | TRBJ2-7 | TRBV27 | TGTGCCAGCAGTTGGTCCCAGGGTGGCTACGAGCAGTACTTC | CASSWSQGGYEQYF
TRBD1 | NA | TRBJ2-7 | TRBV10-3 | TGTGCCATCAGTTGGGACAGGACCTACGAGCAGTACTTC | CAISWDRTYEQYF
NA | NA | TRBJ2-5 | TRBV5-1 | TGCGCCAGCAGCTTTGGGGGGTACCAAGAGACCCAGTACTTC | CASSFGGYQETQYF
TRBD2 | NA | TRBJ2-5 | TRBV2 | TGTGCCAGCAGTGCGAGTAATAGCGGGAGGACCCAGTACTTC | CASSASNSGRTQYF
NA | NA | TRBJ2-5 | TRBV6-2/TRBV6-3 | TGTGCCAGCAGTTTCCTGGTAACAGGGACCCAGTACTTC | CASSFLVTGTQYF
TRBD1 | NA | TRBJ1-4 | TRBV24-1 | TGTGCCACCAGTGATTCGCTCGGGACAGGGGATGGCGGTAATGAAAAACTGTTTTTT | CATSDSLGTGDGGNEKLFF
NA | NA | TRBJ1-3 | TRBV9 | TGTGCCAGCAGCGATGACTCGGTTGGAAACACCATATATTTT | CASSDDSVGNTIYF
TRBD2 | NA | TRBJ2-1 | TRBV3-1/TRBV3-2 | TGTGCCAGCAGCAAAAGCGCGGGAGGGTTATACAATGAGCAGTTCTTC | CASSKSAGGLYNEQFF
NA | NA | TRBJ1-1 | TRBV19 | TGTGCCAGTAGTCCGATCGTGGCCGGAGCTGAAGCTTTCTTT | CASSPIVAGAEAFF
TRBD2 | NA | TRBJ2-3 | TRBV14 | TGTGCCAGCAGCCCCCCTAGGCTAGCGGGAGTGAATACGCAGTATTTT | CASSPPRLAGVNTQYF
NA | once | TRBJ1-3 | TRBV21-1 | TGTGCCAGCAGCAAAGCCCGGACAGGGCCCCGAAACACCATATATTTT | CASSKARTGPRNTIYF
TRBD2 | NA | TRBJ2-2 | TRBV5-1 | TGCGCCAGCAGCTTGGCTAGCGGGAGGGCAGGAACCGGGGAGCTGTTTTTT | CASSLASGRAGTGELFF